This T cell receptor (beta chain) was profiled in a study of cytomegalovirus exposure and HLA in healthy donors. Use of 60 Vbeta and 13 Jbeta primers characterized the PCR. TCRdb's copy holds only in-frame clones and misses some; the assay was immunoSEQ multiplex PCR. The data include approximately 93,000 clones; the top ten clones carry around 3.4%. CDR1 and CDR2 from the germline V gene are MNHEY and SMNVEV (reference sequence). CDR3 length: 15 residues. V was trimmed by 3 bases and J by 3 bases, leaving 12 bases between them. The donors gave bone marrow, and they were healthy. The sample was PBMCs. The chain joins TRBV27 to TRBJ1-5; a weak D match, TRBD1 (6 bases). This receptor was taken from a woman in her twenties or thirties in good health and CMV-seronegative. The CDR3 is CASSLEAGDNQPQHF. CDR3 in DNA: TGTGCCAGCAGTTTGGAGGCAGGGGACAATCAGCCCCAGCATTTT.